One and the same sample provided the 3 T cell receptor beta chains below, sequenced in a study of blood T cell repertoires in COVID-19. Sequenced by immunoSEQ multiplex PCR; TCRdb stores in-frame clones only, minus some. The sample has approximately 220,000 clones; roughly four fifths are singletons. The specimen was peripheral blood. The origin of the receptors is a woman between 65 and 79 years old with acute or convalescent COVID-19.

This sequence joins TRBV13 and TRBJ2-2; D possibly corresponds to TRBD1 (7 bases). CDR3 length equals 15 residues. Germline CDR1 reads PRHDT; CDR2 reads FYEKMQ (reference sequence). V gave up 1 base and J gave up 7 bases, with 13 bases separating them. CDR3 bases: TGTGCCAGCAGCTTAGACCAGGGGGGCAGCGGGGAGCTGTTTTTT. It specifies CASSLDQGGSGELFF.

J is TRBJ1-1 and V is TRBV2; perhaps TRBD1 as D (5 bases). The CDR3 spans 12 residues. Germline V gives CDR1 SNHLY, CDR2 FYNNEI. V gave up 3 bases and J gave up 7 bases, with 9 bases separating them. CDR3 amino acids: CASSDPRVEAFF. The CDR3 DNA reads as TGTGCCAGCAGTGACCCCAGGGTTGAAGCTTTCTTT.

This chain links TRBV6-2 or TRBV6-3 with TRBJ2-5; the match to TRBD2 covers 7 bases. Germline assignment: CDR1 MNHEY and CDR2 SVGEGT. CDR3 length: 16 residues. V trimming: 0 bases; J trimming: 1 base; junction bases outside the gene matches: 5. The CDR3 is CASSYSTQRGQETQYF. The CDR3 DNA reads as TGTGCCAGCAGTTACTCGACCCAGCGGGGCCAAGAGACCCAGTACTTC.